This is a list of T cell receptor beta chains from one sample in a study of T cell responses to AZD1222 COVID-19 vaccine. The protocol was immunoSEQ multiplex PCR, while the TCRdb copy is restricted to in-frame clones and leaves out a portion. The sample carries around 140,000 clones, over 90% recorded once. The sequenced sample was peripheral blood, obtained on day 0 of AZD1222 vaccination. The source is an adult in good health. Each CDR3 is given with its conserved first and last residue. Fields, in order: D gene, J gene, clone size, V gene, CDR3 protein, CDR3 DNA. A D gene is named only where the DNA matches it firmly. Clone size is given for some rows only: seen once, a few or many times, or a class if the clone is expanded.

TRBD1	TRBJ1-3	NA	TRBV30	CAWSTQGDRNTIYF	TGTGCCTGGAGTACCCAGGGGGATCGAAACACCATATATTTT
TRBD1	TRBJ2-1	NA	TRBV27	CASSMRTGVSYNEQFF	TGTGCCAGCAGTATGAGGACAGGGGTGTCCTACAATGAGCAGTTCTTC
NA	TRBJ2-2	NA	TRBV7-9	CASSLEMWERTGELFF	TGTGCCAGCAGCTTAGAAATGTGGGAGCGCACCGGGGAGCTGTTTTTT
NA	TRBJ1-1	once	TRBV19	CASSNTLNTEAFF	TGTGCCAGTAGTAATACACTGAACACTGAAGCTTTCTTT
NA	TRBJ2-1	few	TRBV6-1	CASSEFVYNEQFF	TGTGCCAGCAGTGAATTTGTTTACAATGAGCAGTTCTTC
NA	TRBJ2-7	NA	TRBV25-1	CASSEHYDYEQYF	TGTGCCAGCAGTGAACACTACGATTACGAGCAGTACTTC
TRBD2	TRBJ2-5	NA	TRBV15	CATSPTGLLFFQSQYF	TGTGCCACCAGCCCTACGGGACTATTATTCTTCCAGTCCCAGTACTTC
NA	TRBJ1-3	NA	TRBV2	CASSGVGRVSGNTIYF	TGTGCCAGCAGTGGGGTTGGCAGGGTCTCTGGAAACACCATATATTTT
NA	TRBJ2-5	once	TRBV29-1	CSVGGERKTQYF	TGCAGCGTTGGGGGGGAGAGGAAGACCCAGTACTTC
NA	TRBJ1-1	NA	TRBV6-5	CASRQDMGWTEAFF	TGTGCCAGCAGACAGGACATGGGGTGGACTGAAGCTTTCTTT
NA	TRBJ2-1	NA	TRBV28	CASRAGSYNEQFF	TGTGCCAGCCGGGCGGGGTCCTACAATGAGCAGTTCTTC
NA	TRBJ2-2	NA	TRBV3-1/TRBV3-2	CASSQPRRTGELFF	TGTGCCAGCAGCCAACCGAGGAGAACCGGGGAGCTGTTTTTT
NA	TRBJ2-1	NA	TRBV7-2	CASSFSYNEQFF	TGTGCCAGCAGCTTTTCCTACAATGAGCAGTTCTTC
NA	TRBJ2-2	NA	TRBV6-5	CASNEGANTGELFF	TGTGCCAGCAACGAGGGCGCGAACACCGGGGAGCTGTTTTTT
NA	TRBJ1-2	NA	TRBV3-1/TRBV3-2	CASRPDSSYGYTF	TGTGCCAGCAGACCGGACAGCAGCTATGGCTACACCTTC
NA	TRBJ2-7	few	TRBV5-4	CASSQGPPYEQYF	TGTGCCAGCAGCCAGGGACCACCCTACGAGCAGTACTTC
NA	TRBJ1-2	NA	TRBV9	CASSVGRENYGYTF	TGTGCCAGCAGCGTTGGCAGGGAGAACTATGGCTACACCTTC
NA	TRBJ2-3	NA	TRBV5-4	CASSPIVSDTQYF	TGTGCCAGCAGCCCCATAGTTTCCGATACGCAGTATTTT
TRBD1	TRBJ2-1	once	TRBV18	CASSPPSGTGGGEQFF	TGTGCCAGCTCACCACCTTCGGGGACAGGGGGCGGTGAGCAGTTCTTC
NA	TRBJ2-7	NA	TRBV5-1	CASSLEAATSYEQYF	TGCGCCAGCAGCTTGGAGGCGGCGACCTCCTACGAGCAGTACTTC
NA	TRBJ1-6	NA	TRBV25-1	CASSELLTGNNSPLHF	TGTGCCAGCAGTGAATTATTGACAGGCAATAATTCACCCCTCCACTTT
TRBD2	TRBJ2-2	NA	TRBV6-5	CASSYLLAGGYGELFF	TGTGCCAGCAGTTATTTACTAGCGGGAGGATACGGGGAGCTGTTTTTT
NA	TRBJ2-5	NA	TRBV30	CAWSVRWQETQYF	TGTGCCTGGAGTGTGAGATGGCAAGAGACCCAGTACTTC
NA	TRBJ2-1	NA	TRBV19	CASRQGGINEQFF	TGTGCCAGTAGGCAGGGGGGTATTAATGAGCAGTTCTTC
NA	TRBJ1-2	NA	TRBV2	CASSDSSAGIGGYTF	TGTGCCAGCAGTGACTCTTCTGCAGGGATTGGAGGCTACACCTTC
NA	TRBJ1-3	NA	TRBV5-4	CASSFGQLSSGNTIYF	TGTGCCAGCAGCTTTGGACAGCTAAGCTCTGGAAACACCATATATTTT
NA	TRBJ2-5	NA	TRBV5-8	CASSLEGRKETQYF	TGTGCCAGCAGCTTGGAAGGGCGTAAAGAGACCCAGTACTTC
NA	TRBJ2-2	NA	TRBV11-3	CASSPPTGRAGELFF	TGTGCCAGCAGCCCGCCGACAGGGAGGGCCGGGGAGCTGTTTTTT
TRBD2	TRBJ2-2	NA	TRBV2	CATDSGPFTGELFF	TGTGCCACAGATAGCGGGCCATTTACCGGGGAGCTGTTTTTT
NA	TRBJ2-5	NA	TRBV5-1	CASTLGTEGGETQYF	TGCGCCAGCACCCTGGGGACCGAAGGTGGGGAGACCCAGTACTTC
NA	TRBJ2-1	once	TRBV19	CASSRDISYNEQFF	TGTGCCAGTAGCCGGGACATTTCCTACAATGAGCAGTTCTTC
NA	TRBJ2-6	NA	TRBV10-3	CATLFSGANVLTF	TGTGCCACCTTGTTTTCTGGGGCCAACGTCCTGACTTTC
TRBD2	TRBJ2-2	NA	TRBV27	CATPASGKGELFF	TGTGCCACCCCCGCTAGCGGGAAGGGGGAGCTGTTTTTT
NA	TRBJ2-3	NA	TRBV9	CASSPGTVGDTQYF	TGTGCCAGCAGCCCGGGGACCGTCGGAGATACGCAGTATTTT
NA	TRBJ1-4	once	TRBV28	CASSPPGQEKLFF	TGTGCCAGCAGTCCCCCTGGACAGGAAAAACTGTTTTTT
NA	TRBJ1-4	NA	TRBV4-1	CASSQDVARQLEKLFF	TGCGCCAGCAGCCAAGACGTGGCGCGGCAGCTTGAAAAACTGTTTTTT
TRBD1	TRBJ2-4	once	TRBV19	CASSMSTGLFENIQYF	TGTGCCAGTAGTATGTCGACAGGGCTATTCGAAAACATTCAGTACTTC
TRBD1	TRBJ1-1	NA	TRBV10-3	CASTVGDRGQLNTEAFF	TGTGCCTCCACGGTAGGGGACAGGGGCCAGTTGAACACTGAAGCTTTCTTT
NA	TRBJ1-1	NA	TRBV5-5	CASSSGPGDSEAFF	TGTGCCAGCAGTTCCGGGCCAGGGGATTCTGAAGCTTTCTTT
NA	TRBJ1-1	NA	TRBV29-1	CSAEWTANTEAFF	TGCAGCGCGGAATGGACAGCAAACACTGAAGCTTTCTTT
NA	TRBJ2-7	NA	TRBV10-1	CADPSRVYEQYF	TGCGCCGATCCGTCCAGGGTCTACGAGCAGTACTTC
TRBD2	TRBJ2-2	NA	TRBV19	CASSIDPSGSAGELFF	TGTGCCAGTAGTATAGATCCTAGCGGGAGCGCCGGGGAGCTGTTTTTT
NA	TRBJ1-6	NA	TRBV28	CASSLPPMGSPLHF	TGTGCCAGCAGTTTACCACCGATGGGTTCACCCCTCCACTTT
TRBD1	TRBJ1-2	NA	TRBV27	CASKRQGVYGYTF	TGTGCCAGCAAAAGACAGGGTGTCTATGGCTACACCTTC
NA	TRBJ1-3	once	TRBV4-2	CASSQDQADSGNTIYF	TGTGCCAGCAGCCAAGACCAGGCGGACTCTGGAAACACCATATATTTT
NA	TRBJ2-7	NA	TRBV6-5	CASSPETPYEQYF	TGTGCCAGCAGCCCCGAAACCCCCTACGAGCAGTACTTC
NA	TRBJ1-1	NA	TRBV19	CASSSTGDTEAFF	TGTGCCAGTAGTTCGACAGGCGACACTGAAGCTTTCTTT
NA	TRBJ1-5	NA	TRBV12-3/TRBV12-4	CASSPEVYQPQHF	TGTGCCAGCAGTCCGGAGGTGTATCAGCCCCAGCATTTT
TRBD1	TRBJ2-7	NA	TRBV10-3	CAISESGYRGREQYF	TGTGCCATCAGTGAGTCCGGTTACAGGGGTAGGGAGCAGTACTTC
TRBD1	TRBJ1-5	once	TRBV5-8	CASRQDRGLEQPQHF	TGTGCCAGCAGGCAAGACAGGGGGCTAGAGCAGCCCCAGCATTTT
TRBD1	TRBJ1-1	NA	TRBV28	CASSFDRGRSTFF	TGTGCCAGCAGTTTTGACAGGGGGCGATCGACTTTCTTT
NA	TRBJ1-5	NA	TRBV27	CASRQQGSAGGQPQHF	TGTGCCAGCAGGCAACAGGGTTCGGCAGGCGGTCAGCCCCAGCATTTT
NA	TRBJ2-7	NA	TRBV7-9	CASSLAGTYEQYF	TGTGCCAGCAGCTTAGCTGGGACTTACGAGCAGTACTTC